This is a list of T cell receptor beta chains from one sample in a study of cytomegalovirus exposure and HLA in healthy donors. Measured with immunoSEQ multiplex PCR; TCRdb has only the in-frame clones, and not every one. This table has 200,000 to 250,000 clones, 82% appearing once. Specimen: PBMCs. Receptor source: a woman in her forties in good health and CMV-seronegative. The CDR3 runs from the conserved cysteine through the conserved F or W. The D gene is left open where the match is weak. Rows give clone size only sometimes, using once, few, many, or a class for an expanded clone.

D gene	V gene	clone size	J gene	CDR3 DNA	CDR3 protein
TRBD1	TRBV6-6	-	TRBJ1-1	TGTGCCAGCCTCCGGGACAGAAACACTGAAGCTTTCTTT	CASLRDRNTEAFF
-	TRBV7-3	-	TRBJ2-6	TGTGCCAGCAGCTCTTCAGATGGGGCCAACGTCCTGACTTTC	CASSSSDGANVLTF
TRBD2	TRBV11-2	-	TRBJ2-7	TGTGCCAGCAGCCCCTCCCTCAGACTAGCGGGTGGGGTATACGAGCAGTACTTC	CASSPSLRLAGGVYEQYF
TRBD2	TRBV2	few	TRBJ2-1	TGTGCCAGGAGGACTAGCGGTCTTTCCTACAATGAGCAGTTCTTC	CARRTSGLSYNEQFF
TRBD1	TRBV5-6	-	TRBJ1-2	TGTGCCAGCAGCCCTACAGGGGTGGCTGGCTACACCTTC	CASSPTGVAGYTF
TRBD2	TRBV10-3	-	TRBJ2-1	TGTGCCATCAGTGAGGGGGCTAGCGGTAACAATGAGCAGTTCTTC	CAISEGASGNNEQFF
TRBD1	TRBV2	once	TRBJ1-2	TGTGCCAGCACCTTCGGAGACAGGGTATTTGGTAACTATGGCTACACCTTC	CASTFGDRVFGNYGYTF
-	TRBV2	few	TRBJ2-7	TGTGCCAGCAGTGATCCGGGACTGTATTTCTACGAGCAGTACTTC	CASSDPGLYFYEQYF
TRBD2	TRBV6-5	-	TRBJ2-3	TGTGCCAGCAGGCCGGGAGCGGGAGGGACAGATACGCAGTATTTT	CASRPGAGGTDTQYF
-	TRBV27	-	TRBJ2-7	TGTGCCAGCAGACCCAACCCATTAGCGCATCCCCCCTACGAGCAGTACTTC	CASRPNPLAHPPYEQYF
-	TRBV11-3	once	TRBJ2-1	TGTGCCAGCAGCTTGGGGAGGCTCCCTAGCTCCTACAATGAGCAGTTCTTC	CASSLGRLPSSYNEQFF
TRBD1	TRBV6-6	once	TRBJ1-1	TGTGCCAGCAGTCGGATGGACAGGAGTGAAGCTTTCTTT	CASSRMDRSEAFF
-	TRBV5-8	-	TRBJ1-4	TGTGCCAGCAGCTTGGGAAGTCACCGCGCTAATGAAAAACTGTTTTTT	CASSLGSHRANEKLFF
-	TRBV27	-	TRBJ2-3	TGTGCCAGCAGTTACCAGGGCACAGATACGCAGTATTTT	CASSYQGTDTQYF
-	TRBV30	-	TRBJ1-2	TGTGCCTGTAGACCAGGTCGTGGCTACACCTTC	CACRPGRGYTF
-	TRBV18	-	TRBJ1-3	TGTGCCAGCTCACTTAACACCAGGGGTCTCACTTCTGGAAACACCATATATTTT	CASSLNTRGLTSGNTIYF
-	TRBV4-1	-	TRBJ1-2	TGCGCCAGCAGCCGAGCCCCAACAACAGGGTACTATGGCTACACCTTC	CASSRAPTTGYYGYTF
TRBD2	TRBV2	-	TRBJ2-7	TGTGCCAGCAGTGACGCGGGAGCCTACGAGCAGTACTTC	CASSDAGAYEQYF